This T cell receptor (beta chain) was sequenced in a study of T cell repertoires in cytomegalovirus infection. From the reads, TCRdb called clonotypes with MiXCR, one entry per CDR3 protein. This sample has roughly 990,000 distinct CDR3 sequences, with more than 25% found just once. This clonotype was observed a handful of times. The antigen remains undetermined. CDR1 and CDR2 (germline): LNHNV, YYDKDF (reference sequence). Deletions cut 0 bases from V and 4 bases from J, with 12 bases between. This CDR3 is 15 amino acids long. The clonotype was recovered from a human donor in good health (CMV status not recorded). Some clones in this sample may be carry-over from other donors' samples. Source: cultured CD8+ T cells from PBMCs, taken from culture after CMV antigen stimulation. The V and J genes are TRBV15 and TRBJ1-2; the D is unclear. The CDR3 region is CATSRDLPEIYGYTF. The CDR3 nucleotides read TGTGCCACCAGCAGAGATCTCCCTGAGATCTATGGCTACACCTTC.